This T cell receptor (beta chain) was captured in a study of control samples from healthy donors and cancer patients. This clone was counted only a few times. Libraries were prepared by immunoSEQ multiplex PCR; TCRdb keeps only in-frame clonotypes and omits some of them. The sample holds some 79,000 clones; about 90% are singletons and the top ten take about 4.2%. Germline values: CDR1 SGHDT, CDR2 YYEEEE. V was cut by 3 bases and J by 4 bases, with 14 bases left in between. This CDR3 is 14 amino acids long. V and J are TRBV5-6 and TRBJ2-7; D is perhaps TRBD2 (6 bases). Source material: blood. The receptor's source is a woman in her forties or fifties in good health. The CDR3 region has the DNA TGTGCCAGCAGCTCAGATTTGGGAGGTTACGAGCAGTACTTC. It encodes CASSSDLGGYEQYF.